What follows is one TCR beta chain and its context. As yet, its antigen is unknown. This record comes from a study of Ad26.COV2.S vaccination and SARS-CoV-2 variants. The study's findings and limits: Vaccinees reportedly had broad spike-specific CD8+ and CD4+ T cell responses.

The treatment here: roughly 19 received Ad26.COV2.S at low or high dose, single or two shots; about five received placebo; per-sample allocation not given. The samples date from day 63 after the first vaccine or placebo injection. An Ad26 vector carrying the Wuhan-strain SARS-CoV-2 spike served as the vaccine. Assay used: immunoSEQ multiplex PCR; TCRdb lists only in-frame clones, some missing. Here the sample spans 300,000 to 400,000 clones, about 87% being singletons. Germline V gene lookup returns CDR1 SGHNT and CDR2 YYREEE (reference sequence). This CDR3 contains 14 residues. V was clipped by 7 bases and J by 0 bases, with 13 bases between them.

The TCR was taken from a person aged 18-65 years who received the Ad26.COV2.S COVID-19 vaccine or a placebo. The V and J genes are TRBV5-4 and TRBJ1-1; tentatively, D is TRBD1 (6 bases). This specimen was peripheral blood, taken in a trial of Ad26.COV2.S vaccine versus placebo. CDR3 region: CASAARTVNTEAFF. CDR3 sequence (DNA): TGTGCCAGCGCGGCTAGGACAGTGAACACTGAAGCTTTCTTT.